Presented here are 28 T cell receptor beta chains from one specimen sequenced in a study of T cell responses to AZD1222 COVID-19 vaccine. The method was immunoSEQ multiplex PCR; TCRdb's version includes in-frame clones alone and lacks a portion of them. The repertoire includes 90,000 to 150,000 clones, 88% of them detected once, and roughly 3.6% sits in the top ten. The starting material was peripheral blood, obtained on day 0 of AZD1222 vaccination. These receptors all come from an adult in good health.

V gene TRBV5-6 combines with J gene TRBJ2-1; D gene uncertain. CDR1 and CDR2 (germline): SGHDT, YYEEEE. The CDR3 extends over 13 amino acids. The V end was cut by 7 bases, the J end by 6 bases, with 14 bases between. CDR3: CASGSRGRNEQFF. For the CDR3, the DNA is TGTGCCAGCGGGTCGAGAGGTCGCAATGAGCAGTTCTTC. Complete variable domain (other parts from reference TRBV5-6 and TRBJ2-1): DAGVTQSPTHLIKTRGQQVTLRCSPKSGHDTVSWYQQALGQGPQFIFQYYEEEERQRGNFPDRFSGHQFPNYSSELNVNALLLGDSALYLCASGSRGRNEQFFGPGTRLTVL.

This clone has more than one count but fewer than ten. This rearrangement joins TRBV19 to TRBJ1-6; D remains ambiguous. The CDR3 is 13 residues long. Trimming pared 9 bases from V and 9 bases from J, leaving 15 bases between. Germline V lookup: CDR1 LNHDA, CDR2 SQIVND (reference sequence). CDR3 sequence (DNA): TGTGCCAGCGAATCCACAAGAGGTTCACCCCTCCACTTT. Encoded protein: CASESTRGSPLHF.

The chain employs TRBV28 and TRBJ1-5; no definite D call. The CDR3 length is 12 residues. Germline assignment: CDR1 MDHEN and CDR2 SYDVKM. Trimming removed 6 bases at V and 15 bases at J, with 18 bases between. CDR3 bases: TGTGCCAGCAGCTCCATGGACCGGCCCACGCATTTT. Translation gives CASSSMDRPTHF.

This chain connects TRBV11-2 to TRBJ2-5, with TRBD1 identical over 8 bases. The germline CDR1 and CDR2 sequences are SGHAT and FQNNGV. The J segment lost 5 bases and the V segment lost 5 bases, leaving 13 bases of the junction unmatched. The CDR3 extends over 16 amino acids. The CDR3 region is CASSLALDRVGETQYF. The DNA of the CDR3 is TGTGCCAGCAGCCTAGCTTTGGACAGGGTCGGGGAGACCCAGTACTTC.

This clone was detected only once. This rearrangement joins TRBV5-1 to TRBJ1-4; 7 bases align to TRBD1. The V gene end was trimmed by 4 bases and the J gene end by 5 bases; junction bases not matched to a gene: 5. In germline, CDR1 is SGHRS, CDR2 YFSETQ. There are 14 residues in the CDR3. As DNA, the CDR3 is TGCGCCAGCAGCATGGGGACAGCGAATGAAAAACTGTTTTTT. Amino acids: CASSMGTANEKLFF.

This clone has only one observation. The chain carries TRBV7-2 and TRBJ2-2, with D possibly matching TRBD2 (7 bases). V shed 1 base and J shed 2 bases, with 14 bases lying between them. The germline V gene has CDR1 SGHTA and CDR2 FQGNSA. This CDR3 has 17 amino acids. The CDR3 protein is CTSSLEGGGLNTGELFF. The CDR3 region has the DNA TGTACCAGCAGCTTAGAGGGCGGGGGCCTAAACACCGGGGAGCTGTTTTTT.

CDR3: CSVARTGSSYEQYF. The CDR3 DNA follows: TGCAGCGTTGCGAGGACAGGCAGCTCCTACGAGCAGTACTTC. V usage is TRBV29-1 and J usage is TRBJ2-7, with 7 positions matching TRBD1. CDR3 length: 14 residues. The junction had 6 bases not matched to a gene; V was cut back by 4 bases and J by 0 bases. Germline loops: CDR1 SQVTM, CDR2 ANQGSEA.

This clone was seen only once. The chain recombines TRBV6-5 with TRBJ2-3; D ambiguous. CDR1 is MNHEY, CDR2 SVGAGI, per germline. Trimming left V 1 base short and J 6 bases short, with 8 bases between. The CDR3 is 13 residues long. CDR3 residues: CASSYYTADTQYF. The CDR3 DNA sequence: TGTGCCAGCAGTTACTACACTGCGGATACGCAGTATTTT.

The gene calls are TRBV7-3 and TRBJ2-7; TRBD1 matches 9 bases. V lost 5 bases to trimming and J lost 0 bases; unmatched junction nucleotides: 2. The CDR3 totals 14 residues. CDR1 SGHTA and CDR2 FQGTGA come from the germline V gene. Here the CDR3 reads CASSVTGGSYEQYF. Written as DNA, the CDR3 is TGTGCCAGCAGCGTGACAGGGGGCTCCTACGAGCAGTACTTC.

The gene calls are TRBV12-3 or TRBV12-4 and TRBJ2-7; D possibly corresponds to TRBD1 (6 bases). This CDR3 region has 13 residues. V lost 6 bases to trimming and J lost 5 bases, with 14 bases between them. For the CDR3, the DNA is TGTGCCAGCAGACCCCCAGGACAGCACGAGCAGTACTTC. It translates to CASRPPGQHEQYF.

This chain uses TRBV9 with TRBJ1-2, with D uncertain. With 1 base removed from V and 0 bases from J, the gap between germline ends came to 10 bases. The CDR3 is 15 residues long. The germline V gene encodes CDR1 SGDLS and CDR2 YYNGEE. The CDR3 DNA follows: TGTGCCAGCAGCGTATTGTCGGCAGCTAACTATGGCTACACCTTC. Protein: CASSVLSAANYGYTF.

This chain connects TRBV18 to TRBJ1-2, with D possibly matching TRBD1 (6 bases). The V gene's germline CDR1 is KGHSH and CDR2 LQKENI. This CDR3 comprises 14 residues. Between the trimmed V and J ends, which lost 4 bases and 1 base, there was a span of 10 bases. CDR3 amino acids: CASSLGQNNYGYTF. CDR3 nucleotide sequence: TGTGCCAGCTCACTCGGACAGAATAACTATGGCTACACCTTC.

The V and J genes are TRBV25-1 and TRBJ2-7; TRBD2 matches at 10 bases. Trimming took 4 bases from V and 2 from J; bases not matched to a gene: 2. Germline V gene lookup returns CDR1 MGHDK and CDR2 SYGVNS. The CDR3 extends over 14 amino acids. The CDR3 DNA reads TGTGCCAGCAGTGGTCTAGCGGGGGCCTACGAGCAGTACTTC. Translating gives CASSGLAGAYEQYF.

The chain employs TRBV3-1 (or the pseudogene TRBV3-2) and TRBJ2-7, with D perhaps assigned TRBD1 or TRBD2 (6 bases each). CDR1 is LGHDT and CDR2 is YNNKEL in the germline V gene (reference sequence). The CDR3 contains 15 residues. Trimming removed 1 base at V and 0 bases at J, with 10 bases between. For the CDR3, the DNA is TGTGCCAGCAGCCAAGTACGGGGGCCCTCCTACGAGCAGTACTTC. Its translation is CASSQVRGPSYEQYF.

This clone was observed a handful of times. This chain uses TRBV11-2 with TRBJ2-5; D gene unclear. CDR3 size: 12 residues. V lost 8 bases, J lost 5 bases, and 12 bases lay in between. Germline CDR1 and CDR2: SGHAT and FQNNGV. CDR3 loop: CASAPRPETQYF. The CDR3 DNA reads as TGTGCCAGCGCCCCCCGCCCGGAGACCCAGTACTTC.

This clone appeared a single time. The V call is TRBV7-2, the J call TRBJ2-4, with D unclear. V gave up 0 bases and J gave up 8 bases, with 8 bases separating them. The CDR3 is 13 amino acids. Germline V gene data show CDR1 as SGHTA and CDR2 as FQGNSA. The CDR3 DNA reads as TGTGCCAGCAGCTTAGCCACTGTGGACATTCAGTACTTC. Translation gives CASSLATVDIQYF.

J is TRBJ1-1 and V is TRBV4-1; D may be TRBD1 (5 bases). Deletions cut 3 bases from V and 1 base from J, with 21 bases between. Germline V gene lookup returns CDR1 MGHRA and CDR2 YSYEKL. CDR3 length: 18 amino acids. In DNA form, the CDR3 reads TGCGCCAGCAGCCATCATCAGGGCACATCCAATAGGAACACTGAAGCTTTCTTT. Encoded protein: CASSHHQGTSNRNTEAFF.

This chain uses TRBV7-2 with TRBJ2-7; D is unresolved. The CDR3 length is 13 residues. The germline gives CDR1 SGHTA, CDR2 FQGNSA. V was pared by 4 bases and J by 1 base, with 8 bases between. The CDR3 protein is CASSSDLSYEQYF. The CDR3 DNA reads TGTGCCAGCAGCTCAGACTTGTCCTACGAGCAGTACTTC. Supplemented by reference TRBV7-2 and TRBJ2-7, the full variable domain reads GAGVSQSPSNKVTEKGKDVELRCDPISGHTALYWYRQSLGQGLEFLIYFQGNSAPDKSGLPSDRFSAERTGGSVSTLTIQRTQQEDSAVYLCASSSDLSYEQYFGPGTRLTVT.

The chain employs TRBV27 and TRBJ1-4; D call uncertain. V lost 3 bases, J lost 4 bases, and 9 bases lay in between. The CDR3 is 14 amino acids. Germline loops: CDR1 MNHEY, CDR2 SMNVEV (reference sequence). The CDR3: CASSLRNFNEKLFF. The CDR3 DNA follows: TGTGCCAGCAGTTTGAGAAACTTTAATGAAAAACTGTTTTTT.

The V call is TRBV9, the J call TRBJ1-2, with D hard to call. The CDR3 is 14 residues long. The germline V gene encodes CDR1 SGDLS and CDR2 YYNGEE. Between the trimmed V and J ends, which lost 4 bases and 5 bases, there was a span of 15 bases. The CDR3 DNA reads as TGTGCCAGCAGCACCGCCCCGGACCCTTATGGCTACACCTTC. Encoded protein: CASSTAPDPYGYTF.

This chain connects TRBV6-2 or TRBV6-3 to TRBJ1-2; D is possibly TRBD1 (6 bases). V lost 4 bases, J lost 7 bases, and 16 bases lay in between. Germline V gives CDR1 MNHEY, CDR2 SVGEGT. CDR3 length: 14 amino acids. CDR3 DNA: TGTGCCAGCAGTTTTTCAGGGGTCCTGGCTGGCTACACCTTC. Translation gives CASSFSGVLAGYTF.

The V gene is TRBV21-1, the J gene TRBJ1-2. TRBV21-1 is a pseudogene locus. This CDR3 has 16 residues. The CDR3: CASSKEEGGDNYGYTF. CDR3 bases: TGTGCCAGCAGCAAAGAGGAGGGCGGGGATAACTATGGCTACACCTTC.

V gene TRBV11-2 combines with J gene TRBJ2-1, with D maybe TRBD2 (7 bases). This CDR3 has 18 residues. V lost 3 bases, J lost 1 base, and 19 bases lay in between. Germline CDR1 reads SGHAT; CDR2 reads FQNNGV. Here the CDR3 DNA reads TGTGCCAGCAGCTTCAGAGGGGGAGGGGTCGAGTCCTACAATGAGCAGTTCTTC. Its translation is CASSFRGGGVESYNEQFF.

The rearrangement joins TRBV20-1 to TRBJ1-1; D is uncertain. The CDR3 consists of 11 residues. Looked up from germline, CDR1 is DFQATT and CDR2 is SNEGSKA (reference sequence). The V and J ends lost 5 bases and 2 bases respectively, with 6 bases between them. The DNA of the CDR3 is TGCAGTGCTCCTCTCAACACTGAAGCTTTCTTT. This gives the protein CSAPLNTEAFF.

V gene TRBV29-1 combines with J gene TRBJ2-5; the D gene is possibly TRBD2 (5 bases). This CDR3 is 13 amino acids long. Germline CDR1 reads SQVTM; CDR2 reads ANQGSEA. The V gene lost 7 bases and the J gene lost 5 bases, with 17 bases spanning the gap. The CDR3 DNA reads as TGCAGCGCCCGGCCGAGGGCCGGGGAGACCCAGTACTTC. It yields the protein CSARPRAGETQYF.

This chain joins TRBV3-1 (or the pseudogene TRBV3-2) and TRBJ1-5, with D unclear. CDR3 size: 18 residues. The V end lost 0 bases, the J end lost 2 bases, and 17 bases lay between the germline ends. Germline-derived CDR1 and CDR2 are LGHDT and YNNKEL (reference sequence). CDR3 DNA sequence: TGTGCCAGCAGCCAAGATTTTAGCTCTTCTGGGGGCAATCAGCCCCAGCATTTT. Protein sequence: CASSQDFSSSGGNQPQHF.

V gene TRBV12-5 combines with J gene TRBJ2-2, with a tentative D call TRBD1 (5 bases). V was shortened by 3 bases and J by 4 bases, with 9 bases between the two germline ends. There are 14 residues in the CDR3. The germline V gene encodes CDR1 LGHNT and CDR2 FRNRAP. The CDR3 DNA is TGTGCTAGTGGTTTCCCCAGGGTCACCGGGGAGCTGTTTTTT. Amino acids: CASGFPRVTGELFF.

In its sample, this clone was seen once. The gene calls are TRBV10-2 and TRBJ1-6, with D tentatively TRBD1 (6 bases). V was clipped by 2 bases and J by 11 bases, with 13 bases between them. Germline CDR1 reads WSHSY; CDR2 reads SAAADI. There are 14 residues in the CDR3. The CDR3 region is CASSEEQGPAPLHF. In DNA form, the CDR3 reads TGCGCCAGCAGTGAGGAACAGGGTCCGGCACCCCTCCACTTT.